This entry features one TCR beta chain sequence. Libraries were prepared by immunoSEQ multiplex PCR; TCRdb keeps only in-frame clonotypes and omits some of them. The table lists approximately 40,000 clones, 79% of them singletons. This entry is derived from a study of PD-1 blockade in mismatch repair-deficient tumors. The V end was cut by 3 bases, the J end by 4 bases, with 8 bases between. Germline CDR1 reads SGHAT; CDR2 reads FQNNGV. The CDR3 sequence is 13 residues long. This clonotype was sampled from an adult with mismatch repair-deficient cancer. The specimen was peripheral blood, collected 4 weeks after starting pembrolizumab. The gene calls are TRBV11-2 and TRBJ2-3; no clear D. The CDR3 DNA follows: TGTGCCAGCAGCTTCCCCCTGGCAGATACGCAGTATTTT. Translating gives CASSFPLADTQYF.